This passage covers 5 T cell receptor beta chains from one sample sequenced in a study of early T cells in non-severe SARS-CoV-2 infection. One entry per CDR3 protein, called by TCRdb with MiXCR from the 5' RACE reads. The repertoire has 20,000 to 25,000 distinct CDR3 sequences, around 4.8% of them found once; the top ten carry under 8%. The material sequenced was whole blood. These receptors were obtained from an adult who was a healthcare worker with PCR-confirmed SARS-CoV-2 infection or an uninfected control (not recorded which).

This clonotype occurred many times. The J gene is TRBJ2-1, the V gene TRBV30, with D perhaps matching TRBD2 (6 bases). CDR3 size: 14 residues. V shed 0 bases and J shed 2 bases, with 8 bases lying between them. Germline lookup yields CDR1 GTSNPN and CDR2 SVGIG (reference sequence). The CDR3 region is CAWSVLAAYNEQFF. Written as DNA, the CDR3 is TGTGCCTGGAGTGTACTAGCAGCCTACAATGAGCAGTTCTTC.

This chain links TRBV7-7 with TRBJ2-6; 7 bases match TRBD1. The V gene end was trimmed by 5 bases and the J gene end by 3 bases; junction bases not matched to a gene: 10. Germline CDR1 and CDR2: SSHAT and FNYEAQ (reference sequence). The CDR3 is made up of 17 amino acids. The CDR3 sequence: CASSPRTGLYGANVLTF. CDR3 DNA: TGTGCCAGCAGCCCTCGGACAGGCCTCTATGGGGCCAACGTCCTGACTTTC.

Only a few counts were recorded for this clonotype. J is TRBJ2-1 and V is TRBV29-1; D gene unclear. CDR1 SQVTM and CDR2 ANQGSEA come from the germline V gene. The CDR3 contains 12 residues. V dropped 5 bases and J dropped 6 bases, with 11 bases sitting between them. The CDR3 region has the DNA TGCAGCGTTTTCGAGCCCCCCAATGAGCAGTTCTTC. Its translation is CSVFEPPNEQFF.

V and J are TRBV18 and TRBJ2-5; D may be TRBD1 (6 bases). Trimming took off 4 bases at V and 4 bases at J, with 19 bases between the two ends. CDR3 length: 16 amino acids. The germline V gene has CDR1 KGHSH and CDR2 LQKENI. The CDR3 coding sequence is TGTGCCAGCTCACGACTCATGACAGGCGATCGAGAGACCCAGTACTTC. Protein product: CASSRLMTGDRETQYF.

With respect to this clonotype: One base away lies a much larger clone, so this may be a sequencing read error. The gene calls are TRBV6-5 and TRBJ2-7; 8 bases line up with TRBD1. In germline, CDR1 is MNHEY, CDR2 SVGAGI. This CDR3 is built from 12 residues. CDR3 coding DNA: TGTACCAGCTCCGACAGGGGCTACGAGCAGTACTTC. As protein: CTSSDRGYEQYF.